A single sample is the source of the 5 T cell receptor beta chains below, sequenced in a study of control samples from healthy donors and cancer patients. The assay was immunoSEQ multiplex PCR, and TCRdb's table has in-frame clones only and misses some. The sample contains some 150,000 clones, approximately 92% of which appear only once. The sequenced material came from blood. The receptors originated from a young man in good health.

The CDR3 loop reads CASRPGTGQNTEAFF. For the CDR3, the DNA is TGTGCCAGCAGACCTGGGACAGGCCAGAACACTGAAGCTTTCTTT. The V call is TRBV6-5, the J call TRBJ1-1; 8 bases match TRBD1. The CDR3 is 15 residues long. Unmatched junction bases numbered 7, after V lost 6 bases and J lost 1 base. The germline V gene has CDR1 MNHEY and CDR2 SVGAGI.

This sequence joins TRBV2 and TRBJ1-1; no firm D call. V was cut by 2 bases and J by 12 bases, with 10 bases left in between. The CDR3 consists of 11 residues. The germline gives CDR1 SNHLY, CDR2 FYNNEI. The CDR3, as DNA: TGTGCCAGCAGTGAATGGGGTGTGACTTTCTTT. Protein product: CASSEWGVTFF. Variable domain in full (rest from reference TRBV2 and TRBJ1-1): EPEVTQTPSHQVTQMGQEVILRCVPISNHLYFYWYRQILGQKVEFLVSFYNNEISEKSEIFDDQFSVERPDGSNFTLKIRSTKLEDSAMYFCASSEWGVTFFGQGTRLTVV.

The V call is TRBV12-3 or TRBV12-4, the J call TRBJ1-2, with TRBD1 as a possible D gene (5 bases). Trimming left V 6 bases short and J 8 bases short, with 10 bases between. The CDR3 totals 11 residues. The CDR3 nucleotides are TGTGCCAGCAGCCCCAGGGAGGGCTACACCTTC. This gives the protein CASSPREGYTF.

The gene calls are TRBV6-5 and TRBJ1-5; 7 bases line up with TRBD1. Trimming at V came to 10 bases and at J to 4 bases, leaving 4 bases not matched to a gene. Looked up from germline, CDR1 is MNHEY and CDR2 is SVGAGI. The CDR3 loop spans 12 amino acids. The CDR3 DNA reads as TGTGCCACAGGGACAGCAAATCAGCCCCAGCATTTT. It codes for CATGTANQPQHF.

The chain employs TRBV5-4 and TRBJ2-3, with D perhaps assigned TRBD1 or TRBD2 (5 bases each). CDR1 and CDR2 from the germline V gene are SGHNT and YYREEE (reference sequence). V shed 0 bases and J shed 2 bases, with 7 bases lying between them. The CDR3 spans 14 residues. This chain's CDR3 is CASSLGDPTDTQYF. CDR3 nucleotide sequence: TGTGCCAGCAGCTTGGGGGACCCCACAGATACGCAGTATTTT. Variable domain in full (rest from reference TRBV5-4 and TRBJ2-3): ETGVTQSPTHLIKTRGQQVTLRCSSQSGHNTVSWYQQALGQGPQFIFQYYREEENGRGNFPPRFSGLQFPNYSSELNVNALELDDSALYLCASSLGDPTDTQYFGPGTRLTVL.